Following are 27 T cell receptor beta chains from one sample sequenced in a study of response to subunit inactivated influenza vaccine (dated by TCRdb to the late 2010s). Library prep was done by RT-PCR. Sequenced on an Illumina HiSeq 2500. TCRdb ran its own pipeline on the public reads, namely fastp trimming at Q25 and MiXCR clone calling, and kept in-frame beta chains. A single entry per CDR3 protein holds the most common genes and DNA from its merged rows. The sample contains a few hundred thousand distinct CDR3 sequences, around 15% of them found a single time. The biggest ten clones account for around 10% of the sample. This sample comprised PBMCs from blood, obtained about 11 days after vaccination. These receptors were obtained from a man aged 50 to 59 who received an inactivated influenza vaccine. Donor details come from another sample of the same person, matched by shared clones.

There are many counts of this clonotype. The chain links TRBV3-1 to TRBJ2-1, with TRBD1 identical over 8 bases. V lost 3 bases and J lost 10; bases outside the gene matches: 5. Germline V gene lookup returns CDR1 LGHDT and CDR2 YNNKEL (reference sequence). The CDR3 is 13 residues long. This chain's CDR3 is CASSQGGTGEQFF. CDR3 nucleotide sequence: TGTGCCAGCAGCCAGGGCGGGACAGGAGAGCAGTTCTTC.

This clonotype was counted only a few times. The rearrangement links TRBV12-3 or TRBV12-4 to TRBJ2-3; D is possibly TRBD2 (5 bases). V lost 6 bases and J 1 base, leaving 14 bases between the germline ends. CDR3 length: 15 residues. CDR3 coding DNA: TGTGCCAGCAGACTAAATCGGGGTGGCACAGATACGCAGTATTTT. Translating it yields CASRLNRGGTDTQYF.

This sequence joins TRBV20-1 and TRBJ2-5; D not certain. The length of the CDR3 is 18 residues. In germline, CDR1 is DFQATT, CDR2 SNEGSKA (reference sequence). Trimming removed 2 bases at V and 4 bases at J, with 26 bases between. In DNA, the CDR3 is TGCAGTGCTAGATTCCTCACGCTTGGTTCGGTTAATGGAGAGACCCAGTACTTC. This codes for CSARFLTLGSVNGETQYF.

This clonotype was seen a handful of times. The chain uses TRBV5-5 and TRBJ1-5; 10 bases fit TRBD1. The CDR3 runs to 16 residues. The ends lost 0 bases at V and 5 bases at J; junction bases unmatched: 5. Germline V gene lookup returns CDR1 SGHKS and CDR2 YYEKEE (reference sequence). CDR3 sequence reads: CASSLGLGQGYQPQHF. CDR3 in DNA: TGTGCCAGCAGCTTGGGATTGGGACAGGGGTATCAGCCCCAGCATTTT.

This clonotype came up a few times. V and J are TRBV14 and TRBJ2-5; the match to TRBD1 covers 7 bases. The CDR3 has 17 residues. J was trimmed by 1 base and V by 1 base; bases with no gene match: 9. Germline CDR1 is SGHDN and CDR2 is FVKESK. Here the CDR3 reads CASSQGPMGQTQETQYF. CDR3 bases: TGTGCCAGCAGCCAAGGACCTATGGGACAGACCCAAGAGACCCAGTACTTC.

The chain combines TRBV4-3 with TRBJ2-1; D may be TRBD2 (6 bases). Germline assignment: CDR1 LGHNA and CDR2 YSLEER. This CDR3 region has 19 residues. V gave up 1 base and J gave up 0 bases, with 19 bases separating them. CDR3 protein: CASSQGSQLSGHSYNEQFF. In nucleotides, the CDR3 is TGCGCCAGCAGCCAAGGAAGCCAACTCAGCGGGCACTCCTACAATGAGCAGTTCTTC.

The V gene is TRBV20-1, the J gene TRBJ2-7; the D is unclear. The CDR3 has 14 amino acids. Trimming cost V 4 bases and J 2 bases, with 15 bases left between them. The V gene's germline CDR1 is DFQATT and CDR2 SNEGSKA (reference sequence). The DNA of the CDR3 is TGCAGTGCTACCCCTTTAATTCCTGCCTACGAGCAGTACTTC. It yields the protein CSATPLIPAYEQYF.

The CDR3 bases are TGTGCCAGCAGCTCGGACAGGGTACAAGAGACCCAGTACTTC. As protein: CASSSDRVQETQYF. This chain uses TRBV5-5 with TRBJ2-5; TRBD1 matches 8 bases. CDR3 length equals 14 residues. The germline CDR1 and CDR2 sequences are SGHKS and YYEKEE (reference sequence). V lost 3 bases and J lost 2; bases outside the gene matches: 3.

This clonotype was seen a single time. The rearrangement links TRBV12-3 or TRBV12-4 to TRBJ2-3, with a tentative D call TRBD2 (6 bases). The CDR3 contains 15 residues. The V gene lost 5 bases and the J gene lost 2 bases, with 14 bases spanning the gap. The CDR3 nucleotides are TGTGCCAGCAGTCCCACTAGCCTGGCCACAGATACGCAGTATTTT. The encoded protein is CASSPTSLATDTQYF.

This clonotype has just a few counts. The chain recombines TRBV7-2 with TRBJ2-7; D might be TRBD2 (5 bases). V gave up 5 bases and J gave up 0 bases, with 11 bases separating them. Germline V CDR1 and CDR2: SGHTA, FQGNSA. There are 14 residues in the CDR3. CDR3 in amino acids: CASSRRTSSYEQYF. CDR3 DNA: TGTGCCAGCAGCCGACGAACTAGCTCCTACGAGCAGTACTTC.

The table lists this clonotype with many counts. The rearrangement links TRBV12-3 or TRBV12-4 to TRBJ1-2; the D is unclear. Trimming pared 5 bases from V and 6 bases from J, leaving 13 bases between. CDR3 length: 13 residues. The CDR3 spells CASSLGLSDGYTF. In DNA, the CDR3 is TGTGCCAGCAGTCTCGGACTATCGGATGGCTACACCTTC.

In its sample, this clonotype was seen a few times. This CDR3 is CSAARGTRAREQFF. DNA of the CDR3: TGCAGTGCCGCGCGTGGGACTAGGGCCCGTGAGCAGTTCTTC. The rearrangement links TRBV20-1 to TRBJ2-1, with TRBD2 identical over 8 bases. With 6 bases clipped from V and 9 bases from J, the junction kept 13 bases outside the gene matches. This CDR3 is built from 14 residues. The germline CDR1 and CDR2 sequences are DFQATT and SNEGSKA (reference sequence).

This chain links TRBV7-2 with TRBJ1-5; the D gene is possibly TRBD1 (5 bases). V was trimmed by 4 bases and J by 5 bases, leaving 12 bases between them. The CDR3 has 14 residues. The germline CDR1 and CDR2 sequences are SGHTA and FQGNSA. The CDR3 region is CASSSGAYHQPQHF. The CDR3 DNA reads TGTGCCAGCAGCTCCGGGGCATATCATCAGCCCCAGCATTTT.

The chain is built from TRBV3-1 and TRBJ2-7; weak D call: TRBD2 (6 bases). The germline gives CDR1 LGHDT, CDR2 YNNKEL (reference sequence). The germline V and J ends were trimmed by 1 base and 6 bases, with 16 bases remaining between them. The CDR3 is 15 residues long. CDR3 in amino acids: CASSQVGGGRGEQYF. The DNA of the CDR3 is TGTGCCAGCAGCCAAGTGGGGGGAGGTAGAGGCGAGCAGTACTTC.

This clonotype was picked up many times. The J gene is TRBJ2-1, the V gene TRBV20-1, with 9 bases that match TRBD2. V lost 0 bases, J lost 6 bases, and 6 bases stayed unmatched. Germline CDR1 and CDR2: DFQATT and SNEGSKA (reference sequence). CDR3 length equals 15 residues. CDR3 DNA sequence: TGCAGTGCTAGAGATCTTAGGACTAGCGTCAATGAGCAGTTCTTC. Protein sequence: CSARDLRTSVNEQFF.

This clonotype was detected a few times. The genes are TRBV18 and TRBJ1-1; 10 bases are a match to TRBD1. This CDR3 comprises 15 residues. V trimming: 5 bases; J trimming: 2 bases; junction bases outside the gene matches: 5. Germline values: CDR1 KGHSH, CDR2 LQKENI. The CDR3 region is CASSKGDRGNTEAFF. The CDR3 nucleotides are TGTGCCAGCTCAAAAGGGGACAGGGGTAACACTGAAGCTTTCTTT. Looking up the rest from reference TRBV18 and TRBJ1-1 gives the full variable domain: NAGVMQNPRHLVRRRGQEARLRCSPMKGHSHVYWYRQLPEEGLKFMVYLQKENIIDESGMPKERFSAEFPKEGPSILRIQQVVRGDSAAYFCASSKGDRGNTEAFFGQGTRLTVV.

This clonotype appeared a few times. J is TRBJ2-2 and V is TRBV20-1; D is uncertain. The V gene's germline CDR1 is DFQATT and CDR2 SNEGSKA (reference sequence). This CDR3 region has 12 residues. Trimming removed 6 bases at V and 7 bases at J, with 12 bases between. The CDR3 DNA follows: TGCAGTGCCAGAAGTCACGGCGGGGAGCTGTTTTTT. This codes for CSARSHGGELFF.

This clonotype showed up just a few times. The CDR3 DNA reads as TGTGCCAGCAGCTCGGGACAGGGGACCGTGAACACTGAAGCTTTCTTT. Translating gives CASSSGQGTVNTEAFF. The J gene is TRBJ1-1, the V gene TRBV5-6; 10 bases align to TRBD1. The CDR3 is 16 residues long. Germline V CDR1 and CDR2: SGHDT, YYEEEE. The junction had 5 bases not matched to a gene; V was cut back by 3 bases and J by 0 bases.

This clonotype showed up many times. This chain links TRBV7-2 with TRBJ1-3, with D tentatively TRBD1 (6 bases). V dropped 4 bases and J dropped 2 bases, with 9 bases sitting between them. Germline-derived CDR1 and CDR2 are SGHTA and FQGNSA. The CDR3 contains 14 residues. CDR3 residues: CASSSGQPGNTIYF. The CDR3 bases are TGTGCCAGCAGCTCCGGACAGCCTGGAAACACCATATATTTT.

This clonotype was seen more than once but under ten times. This chain joins TRBV6-4 and TRBJ2-5; D remains ambiguous. CDR3 length equals 16 residues. CDR1 and CDR2 (germline): MRHNA, SNTAGT. Trimming took 6 bases from V and 1 from J, leaving 18 bases between them. CDR3 in DNA: TGTGCCAGCAGATTACCGGGCCTTGGACCCCAAGAGACCCAGTACTTC. Amino acid sequence: CASRLPGLGPQETQYF.

CDR3 bases: TGTGCCAGCAGCTCCCCGAGGGTGGGCTGGGAACATTATGAGCAGTACTTC. Residues: CASSSPRVGWEHYEQYF. The chain carries TRBV7-2 and TRBJ2-7, with a tentative D call TRBD2 (5 bases). Germline-derived CDR1 and CDR2 are SGHTA and FQGNSA. V was trimmed by 4 bases and J by 7 bases, leaving 26 bases between them. The CDR3 runs 17 residues.

The chain carries TRBV7-2 and TRBJ2-4, with TRBD1 identical over 7 bases. With 4 bases clipped from V and 7 bases from J, the junction kept 10 bases outside the gene matches. The CDR3 totals 15 residues. CDR1 SGHTA and CDR2 FQGNSA come from the germline V gene. The CDR3 reads CASSSRDRVLNIQYF. CDR3 sequence (DNA): TGTGCCAGCAGCTCCAGAGACAGGGTTTTGAACATTCAGTACTTC.

The chain couples TRBV6-5 to TRBJ2-5; unclear D gene. Germline values: CDR1 MNHEY, CDR2 SVGAGI. This CDR3 region has 13 residues. V was trimmed by 3 bases and J by 0 bases, leaving 5 bases between them. DNA for the CDR3: TGTGCCAGCAGTTATATGTACCAAGAGACCCAGTACTTC. Its translation: CASSYMYQETQYF.

The V call is TRBV7-9, the J call TRBJ2-1, with unresolved D. The V end lost 1 base, the J end lost 2 bases, and 9 bases lay between the germline ends. The CDR3 extends over 15 amino acids. Germline CDR1 is SEHNR and CDR2 is FQNEAQ (reference sequence). The CDR3 DNA is TGTGCCAGCAGCTTAGGACGTCTAGCCTACAATGAGCAGTTCTTC. It is translated as CASSLGRLAYNEQFF.

This clonotype was recorded many times. The J gene is TRBJ2-7, the V gene TRBV7-2; either TRBD1 or TRBD2 may fit D (5 bases each). The CDR3 loop spans 14 amino acids. In germline, CDR1 is SGHTA, CDR2 FQGNSA. V lost 1 base, J lost 3 bases, and 10 bases lay in between. The DNA for the CDR3 is TGTGCCAGCAGCTTAGGGGGGATGGGCTACGAGCAGTACTTC. As protein: CASSLGGMGYEQYF.

This clonotype was counted a few times. The V gene is TRBV6-1, the J gene TRBJ2-6; unclear D gene. V lost 5 bases, J lost 0 bases, and 8 bases lay in between. The CDR3 totals 15 residues. The germline CDR1 and CDR2 sequences are MNHNS and SASEGT. DNA of the CDR3: TGTGCCAGCAGTCCATTGACCTCTGGGGCCAACGTCCTGACTTTC. Its translation: CASSPLTSGANVLTF.

This clonotype was detected a few times. The rearrangement links TRBV12-3 or TRBV12-4 to TRBJ2-7; D unclear. Trimming cost V 4 bases and J 1 base, with 5 bases left between them. The CDR3 runs to 12 residues. The CDR3 spells CASSWASYEQYF. DNA of the CDR3: TGTGCCAGCAGTTGGGCTTCCTACGAGCAGTACTTC.